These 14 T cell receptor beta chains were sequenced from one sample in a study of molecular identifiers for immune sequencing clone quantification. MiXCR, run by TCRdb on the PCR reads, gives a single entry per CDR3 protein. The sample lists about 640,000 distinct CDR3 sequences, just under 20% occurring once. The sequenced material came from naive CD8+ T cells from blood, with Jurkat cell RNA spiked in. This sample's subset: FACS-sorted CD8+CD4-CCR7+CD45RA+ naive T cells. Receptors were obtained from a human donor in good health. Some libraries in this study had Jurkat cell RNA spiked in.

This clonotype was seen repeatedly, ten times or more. The CDR3 sequence: CASSPGQTNTEAFF. The CDR3 nucleotides are TGTGCCAGCAGTCCGGGACAGACGAACACTGAAGCTTTCTTT. The V call is TRBV5-6, the J call TRBJ1-1; 7 nucleotides align to TRBD1. V lost 5 bases to trimming and J lost 1 base; unmatched junction nucleotides: 5. This CDR3 has 14 residues. Germline assignment: CDR1 SGHDT and CDR2 YYEEEE.

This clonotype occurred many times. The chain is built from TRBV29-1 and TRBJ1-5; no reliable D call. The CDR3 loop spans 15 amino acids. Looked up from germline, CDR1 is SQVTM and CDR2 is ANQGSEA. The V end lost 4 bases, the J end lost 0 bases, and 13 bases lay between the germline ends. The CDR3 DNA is TGCAGCGTTGGTGGTTTTCAGGATAGCAATCAGCCCCAGCATTTT. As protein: CSVGGFQDSNQPQHF.

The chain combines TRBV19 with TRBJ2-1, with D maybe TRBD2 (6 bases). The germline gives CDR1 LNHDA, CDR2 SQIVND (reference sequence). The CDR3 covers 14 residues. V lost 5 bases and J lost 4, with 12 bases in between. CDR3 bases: TGTGCCAGTAGTCGCGGGGTTGGGTACAATGAGCAGTTCTTC. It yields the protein CASSRGVGYNEQFF.

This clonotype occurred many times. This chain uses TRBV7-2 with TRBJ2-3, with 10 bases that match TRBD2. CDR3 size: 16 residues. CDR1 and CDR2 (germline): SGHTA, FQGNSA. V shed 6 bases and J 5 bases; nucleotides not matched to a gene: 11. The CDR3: CASRDGLAGDGDTQYF. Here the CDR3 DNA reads TGTGCCAGCAGAGATGGGCTAGCGGGAGATGGAGATACGCAGTATTTT.

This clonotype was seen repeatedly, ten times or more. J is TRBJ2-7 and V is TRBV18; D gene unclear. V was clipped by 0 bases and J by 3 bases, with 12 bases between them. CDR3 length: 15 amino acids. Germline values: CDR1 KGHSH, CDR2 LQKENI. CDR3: CASSPPRTDRYEQYF. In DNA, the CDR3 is TGTGCCAGCTCACCACCGAGGACGGACCGCTACGAGCAGTACTTC. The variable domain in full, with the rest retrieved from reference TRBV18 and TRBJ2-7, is NAGVMQNPRHLVRRRGQEARLRCSPMKGHSHVYWYRQLPEEGLKFMVYLQKENIIDESGMPKERFSAEFPKEGPSILRIQQVVRGDSAAYFCASSPPRTDRYEQYFGPGTRLTVT.

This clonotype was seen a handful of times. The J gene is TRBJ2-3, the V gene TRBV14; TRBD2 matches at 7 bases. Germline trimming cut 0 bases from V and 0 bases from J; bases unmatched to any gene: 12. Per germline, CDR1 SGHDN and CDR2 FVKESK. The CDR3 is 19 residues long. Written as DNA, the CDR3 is TGTGCCAGCAGCCAAGATTTGTGGGGGGGGTCCCCTAGCACAGATACGCAGTATTTT. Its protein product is CASSQDLWGGSPSTDTQYF.

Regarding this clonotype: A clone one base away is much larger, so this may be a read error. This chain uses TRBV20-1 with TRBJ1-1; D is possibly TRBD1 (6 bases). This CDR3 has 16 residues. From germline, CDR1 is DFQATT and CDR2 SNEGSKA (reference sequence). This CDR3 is CSDRDMLSGADTEAFF. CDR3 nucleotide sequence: TGCAGTGATAGAGATATGCTATCAGGGGCAGACACTGAAGCTTTCTTT.

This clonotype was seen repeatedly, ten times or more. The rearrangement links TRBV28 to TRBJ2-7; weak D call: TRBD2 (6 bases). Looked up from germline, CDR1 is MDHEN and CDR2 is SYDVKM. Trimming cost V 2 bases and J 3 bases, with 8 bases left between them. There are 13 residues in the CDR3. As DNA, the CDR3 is TGTGCCAGCAGTTTACCGGGACTCTACGAGCAGTACTTC. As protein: CASSLPGLYEQYF.

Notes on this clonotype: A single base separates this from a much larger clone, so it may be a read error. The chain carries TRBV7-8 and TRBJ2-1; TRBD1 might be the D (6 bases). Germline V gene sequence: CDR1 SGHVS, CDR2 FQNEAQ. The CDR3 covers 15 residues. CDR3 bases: TGTGCCAGCAGCCCAACAGGGAGAGCCTACAATGGGCAGTTCTTC. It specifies CASSPTGRAYNGQFF.

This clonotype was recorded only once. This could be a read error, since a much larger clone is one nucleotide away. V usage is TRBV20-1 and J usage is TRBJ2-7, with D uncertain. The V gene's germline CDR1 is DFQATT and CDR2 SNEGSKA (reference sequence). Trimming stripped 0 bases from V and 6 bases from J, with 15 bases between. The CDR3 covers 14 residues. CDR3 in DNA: TGCAGTGCTAGAGATTTAGGGTCTGGGTGCGAGCAGTACTTC. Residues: CSARDLGSGCEQYF.

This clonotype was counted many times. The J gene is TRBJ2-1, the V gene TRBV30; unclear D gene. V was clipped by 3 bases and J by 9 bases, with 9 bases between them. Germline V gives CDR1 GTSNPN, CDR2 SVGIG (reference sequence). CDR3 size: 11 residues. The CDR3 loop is CAWSDSGEQFF. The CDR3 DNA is TGTGCCTGGAGCGATAGTGGTGAGCAGTTCTTC.

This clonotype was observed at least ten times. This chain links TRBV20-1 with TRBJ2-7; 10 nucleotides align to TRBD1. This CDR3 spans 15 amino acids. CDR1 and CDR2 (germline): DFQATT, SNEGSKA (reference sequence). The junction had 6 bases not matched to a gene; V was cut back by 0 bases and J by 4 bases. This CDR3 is CSARDQDRGWYEQYF. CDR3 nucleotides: TGCAGTGCTAGAGACCAGGACAGGGGGTGGTACGAGCAGTACTTC.

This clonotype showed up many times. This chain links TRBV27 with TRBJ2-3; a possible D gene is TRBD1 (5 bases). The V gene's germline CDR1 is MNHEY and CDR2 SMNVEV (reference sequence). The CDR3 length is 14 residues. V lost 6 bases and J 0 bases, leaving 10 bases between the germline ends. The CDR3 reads CASRDITSTDTQYF. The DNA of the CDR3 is TGTGCCAGCAGGGACATAACTAGCACAGATACGCAGTATTTT.

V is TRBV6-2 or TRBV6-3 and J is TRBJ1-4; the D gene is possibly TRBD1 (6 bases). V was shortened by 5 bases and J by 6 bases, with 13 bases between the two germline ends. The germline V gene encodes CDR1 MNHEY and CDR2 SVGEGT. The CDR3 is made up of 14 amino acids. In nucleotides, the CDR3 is TGTGCCAGCAGTCTACAGGGATGGGATGAAAAACTGTTTTTT. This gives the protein CASSLQGWDEKLFF.